In its sample, the clone carrying this T cell receptor beta chain was seen many times. UMIs and sample barcodes were carried by the TCR alpha and TCR beta cDNA libraries that 5'RACE produced using constant-segment primers. TCRdb passed the 5' RACE reads through MiXCR, listing each CDR3 protein once. The sample holds about 100,000 distinct CDR3 sequences, approximately 15% seen once. CDR1 and CDR2 from the germline V gene are DFQATT and SNEGSKA (reference sequence). V lost 6 bases to trimming and J lost 6 bases, with 17 bases between them. There are 14 residues in the CDR3. These data belong to a study of T-cell memory formation after mild COVID-19.

The sample taken for sequencing was PBMCs or a T cell subset sorted from them (not recorded which). V is TRBV20-1 and J is TRBJ2-2; either TRBD1 or TRBD2 may fit D (5 bases each). The source is a man between 18 and 35 years old who had mild COVID-19 (a few samples of this study predate the infection). Cell type and time point are not known. The CDR3 DNA is TGCAGTGCCCCCGTCGGGGCACGCGCCGGGGAGCTGTTTTTT. Translation gives CSAPVGARAGELFF.